The entry below gives a single TCR beta chain sequence along with its context. Its antigen is unidentified. The sample belongs to a study of shared clonotypes between healthy human individuals. Sequenced by immunoSEQ multiplex PCR; TCRdb stores in-frame clones only, minus some. The profile shows 400,000 to 600,000 clones, over 60% of them singletons. V trimming: 3 bases; J trimming: 10 bases; junction bases outside the gene matches: 4. The CDR3 covers 13 residues. CDR1 SGHRS and CDR2 YFSETQ come from the germline V gene. Findings and caveats of the study: The study sampled only blood, and tissue repertoires likely differ.

The clonotype was recovered from a woman in her forties in good health. Some clones in this sample may be carry-over from other donors' samples. The chain joins TRBV5-1 to TRBJ2-1, with 10 bases lining up with TRBD2. Material for sequencing was PBMCs. In DNA, the CDR3 is TGCGCCAGCAGCTCAACTAGCGGGATGGAGCAGTTCTTC. Protein product: CASSSTSGMEQFF.